This TCR beta chain was recorded in a study of CD8+ T cells in alopecia areata. Whole-study findings and limits: Sequencing of scalp samples also includes resident alphabeta T cells from normal skin. Among the top 100, expanded CD8+ clones were significantly decreased by tofacitinib, as was scalp clonality.

Turning to this clone: Its antigen is currently unknown.

Germline V gives CDR1 KGHSH, CDR2 LQKENI. This CDR3 region has 15 residues. Germline trimming cut 5 bases from V and 6 bases from J; bases unmatched to any gene: 10. This sample's treatment: oral pan-JAK inhibitor, 5-10 mg twice daily. The investigators collected lesional scalp punch biopsies and peripheral blood from alopecia areata patients. Extraction and reverse transcription of RNA yielded cDNA as the sequencing template. This table comes from immunoSEQ multiplex PCR, and its TCRdb copy is limited to in-frame clones, with some not included. This sample has 180,000 or so clones; roughly 60% occur once, and the top ten carry 5.5%.

This TCR was sampled from a human donor with alopecia areata. This specimen was CD4+ T cells sorted from blood, taken at week 24, from a patient treated with tofacitinib. The chain combines TRBV18 with TRBJ2-7; 10 nucleotides agree with TRBD1. The CDR3 DNA reads TGTGCCAGCTCAGGAGGGACAGGGGTGAGAGGCGAGCAGTACTTC. Amino acids: CASSGGTGVRGEQYF.